One sample yielded the 17 T cell receptor beta chains listed below, sequenced in a study of cytomegalovirus exposure and HLA in healthy donors. A multiplex PCR was run with 60 Vbeta primers and 13 Jbeta primers. Measured with immunoSEQ multiplex PCR; TCRdb has only the in-frame clones, and not every one. The sample holds under 200,000 clones, around 75% seen once. The sequenced material came from PBMCs. The receptors shown here come from a young woman in good health and CMV-seropositive.

The CDR3 reads CASSGGRTGSSEAFF. Written as DNA, the CDR3 is TGTGCCAGCAGTGGAGGGAGGACAGGCTCCTCTGAAGCTTTCTTT. V is TRBV2 and J is TRBJ1-1; 7 positions match TRBD1. The CDR3 is 15 residues long. Per germline, CDR1 SNHLY and CDR2 FYNNEI. The junction had 11 bases not matched to a gene; V was cut back by 4 bases and J by 6 bases. The whole variable domain, filled in from reference TRBV2 and TRBJ1-1, reads EPEVTQTPSHQVTQMGQEVILRCVPISNHLYFYWYRQILGQKVEFLVSFYNNEISEKSEIFDDQFSVERPDGSNFTLKIRSTKLEDSAMYFCASSGGRTGSSEAFFGQGTRLTVV.

The chain recombines TRBV10-2 with TRBJ2-1, with D possibly matching TRBD1 (6 bases). Germline CDR1 and CDR2: WSHSY and SAAADI. V lost 6 bases, J lost 5 bases, and 11 bases lay in between. This CDR3 is built from 13 residues. The CDR3 DNA reads TGCGCCAGCAGGGAACAGGGAAACAATGAGCAGTTCTTC. The encoded protein is CASREQGNNEQFF.

The count of this clone is one. CDR3 nucleotides: TGTGCCAGCAGTGAAGGTACAGGCAAATATAGCAATCAGCCCCAGCATTTT. Its translation: CASSEGTGKYSNQPQHF. The gene calls are TRBV25-1 and TRBJ1-5; tentative D call: TRBD1 (5 bases). V was shortened by 2 bases and J by 0 bases, with 14 bases between the two germline ends. The CDR3 extends over 17 amino acids. Germline V lookup: CDR1 MGHDK, CDR2 SYGVNS.

The rearrangement joins TRBV19 to TRBJ2-7; TRBD2 matches at 14 bases. V was clipped by 4 bases and J by 4 bases; unmatched bases: 3. Germline CDR1 is LNHDA and CDR2 is SQIVND (reference sequence). CDR3 length: 15 amino acids. The CDR3 is CASSTGTSGSYEQYF. CDR3 bases: TGTGCCAGTAGTACTGGGACTAGCGGGAGTTACGAGCAGTACTTC.

The V and J genes are TRBV6-5 and TRBJ2-7; 7 bases map to TRBD2. The CDR3 has 13 residues. Germline V gene data show CDR1 as MNHEY and CDR2 as SVGAGI. With 5 bases clipped from V and 4 bases from J, the junction kept 5 bases outside the gene matches. CDR3 in DNA: TGTGCCAGCAGTCAATCCGGGGGGTACGAGCAGTACTTC. Protein product: CASSQSGGYEQYF.

In its sample, this clone was seen a few times. The CDR3, as DNA: TGTGCCATCAGTGGAGATAATTCTTACACTGAAGCTTTCTTT. Translation gives CAISGDNSYTEAFF. This sequence joins TRBV10-3 and TRBJ1-1; unclear D gene. Between the trimmed V and J ends, which lost 4 bases and 3 bases, there was a span of 12 bases. Looked up from germline, CDR1 is ENHRY and CDR2 is SYGVKD. The CDR3 runs to 14 residues.

V and J are TRBV19 and TRBJ1-1; D may be TRBD1 (6 bases). Germline V gene lookup returns CDR1 LNHDA and CDR2 SQIVND (reference sequence). V shed 10 bases and J shed 4 bases, with 16 bases lying between them. This CDR3 has 13 residues. The CDR3 here is CATSNVRGTEAFF. Written as DNA, the CDR3 is TGTGCCACCAGTAATGTCAGGGGCACTGAAGCTTTCTTT.

This clone was found many times. The V call is TRBV10-3, the J call TRBJ2-3; 8 bases are a match to TRBD2. The CDR3 length is 13 residues. Trimming removed 5 bases from V and 6 bases from J; junction bases left unmatched: 4. Per germline, CDR1 ENHRY and CDR2 SYGVKD. In DNA, the CDR3 is TGTGCCATCAGTCTAGCGGGTCGGGATACGCAGTATTTT. Its protein is CAISLAGRDTQYF.

The V call is TRBV5-4, the J call TRBJ2-3; no reliable D call. V was trimmed by 0 bases and J by 6 bases, leaving 8 bases between them. Germline assignment: CDR1 SGHNT and CDR2 YYREEE (reference sequence). The length of the CDR3 is 13 residues. CDR3 in amino acids: CASSLGLWDTQYF. The CDR3 DNA reads as TGTGCCAGCAGCTTGGGGCTGTGGGATACGCAGTATTTT.

This clone has just a few counts. This chain links TRBV7-2 with TRBJ1-1; D is uncertain. V was shortened by 3 bases and J by 11 bases, with 10 bases between the two germline ends. This CDR3 spans 11 amino acids. In germline, CDR1 is SGHTA, CDR2 FQGNSA. The CDR3 region has the DNA TGTGCCAGCAGCTTGAGGGAGATCGCTTTCTTT. This sequence encodes CASSLREIAFF.

V usage is TRBV28 and J usage is TRBJ1-2; the D gene is possibly TRBD1 (5 bases). CDR1 and CDR2 (germline): MDHEN, SYDVKM. The V and J ends lost 3 bases and 14 bases respectively, with 16 bases between them. The CDR3 covers 12 residues. The CDR3 sequence: CASSFQATGTTF. The CDR3 nucleotides are TGTGCCAGCAGTTTTCAGGCTACAGGTACTACCTTC.

This clone showed up just a few times. The chain joins TRBV19 to TRBJ2-7; 11 bases are a match to TRBD2. CDR3 length: 15 amino acids. Looked up from germline, CDR1 is LNHDA and CDR2 is SQIVND (reference sequence). The ends lost 6 bases at V and 1 base at J; junction bases unmatched: 5. The CDR3 reads CASRPTSGESYEQYF. The CDR3 DNA is TGTGCCAGTAGGCCGACTAGCGGGGAATCCTACGAGCAGTACTTC.

This clone was counted between two and nine times. The chain joins TRBV7-2 to TRBJ2-3; D remains ambiguous. Trimming cost V 5 bases and J 2 bases, with 8 bases left between them. Per the germline V gene, CDR1 is SGHTA and CDR2 is FQGNSA. The CDR3 loop spans 13 amino acids. The CDR3 nucleotides are TGTGCCAGCAGCCCTAACCCCACAGATACGCAGTATTTT. Translated, it gives CASSPNPTDTQYF.

The genes are TRBV2 and TRBJ2-5; 12 positions match TRBD2. The closer fit of TRBJ2-7 to the DNA end suggests the J call may be wrong. The CDR3 loop spans 15 amino acids. Germline V gives CDR1 SNHLY, CDR2 FYNNEI. CDR3 loop: CASTFGLAGTYEQYF. CDR3 coding DNA: TGTGCCAGCACTTTCGGACTAGCGGGAACCTACGAGCAGTACTTC.

The chain links TRBV10-3 to TRBJ1-5; a possible D gene is TRBD1 (6 bases). V was trimmed by 2 bases and J by 6 bases, leaving 11 bases between them. The CDR3 runs 14 residues. CDR1 is ENHRY and CDR2 is SYGVKD in the germline V gene. CDR3 DNA sequence: TGTGCCATCAGTGAGAGGCCAGGGGTTCAGCCCCAGCATTTT. This codes for CAISERPGVQPQHF.

The chain is built from TRBV11-3 and TRBJ2-1; a weak D match, TRBD2 (6 bases). The CDR3 sequence is 12 residues long. Trimming took off 2 bases at V and 9 bases at J, with 8 bases between the two ends. Germline loops: CDR1 SGHNT, CDR2 YENEEA. This CDR3 reads CASSLLGGEQFF. CDR3 in DNA: TGTGCCAGCAGCTTATTGGGGGGTGAGCAGTTCTTC. Combining the CDR3 with reference TRBV11-3 and TRBJ2-1 gives the whole variable domain EAGVVQSPRYKIIEKKQPVAFWCNPISGHNTLYWYLQNLGQGPELLIRYENEEAVDDSQLPKDRFSAERLKGVDSTLKIQPAELGDSAVYLCASSLLGGEQFFGPGTRLTVL.

This clone was seen a few times. The chain joins TRBV5-1 to TRBJ2-4; D may be TRBD2 (7 bases). V lost 4 bases and J lost 6, with 17 bases in between. This CDR3 spans 15 amino acids. Germline lookup yields CDR1 SGHRS and CDR2 YFSETQ. The CDR3 reads CASSPRGRGVNIQYF. The CDR3 bases are TGCGCCAGCAGCCCACGAGGGAGGGGGGTAAACATTCAGTACTTC.